This T cell receptor (beta chain) came from a study of T cell responses to AZD1222 COVID-19 vaccine. Study observations and caveats: Across spike, vaccine-associated CD4 TCRs were found, dominant at 160-218 and 743-854.

Clones were sequenced by immunoSEQ multiplex PCR, and TCRdb holds only the in-frame ones, with some missing. The sample records 110,000 or so clones, roughly 86% being singletons. The CDR3 is made up of 14 amino acids. Trimming removed 6 bases at V and 0 bases at J, with 11 bases between. The germline V gene encodes CDR1 MGHDK and CDR2 SYGVNS. Worth noting for this clone: Its specificity is unknown.

Sample: peripheral blood, taken 28 days after the second AZD1222 dose. This chain connects TRBV25-1 to TRBJ1-2; D remains unclear. This receptor was identified in an adult who received the AZD1222 COVID-19 vaccine. The chain's CDR3 is CASRNSGANYGYTF. Written as DNA, the CDR3 is TGTGCCAGCAGGAATTCCGGGGCTAACTATGGCTACACCTTC.